The rows below give T cell receptor beta chains drawn from one sample of a study of blood T cells in healthy people across ages. TCRdb passed the 5' RACE reads through MiXCR, listing each CDR3 protein once. The sample lists roughly 1,500,000 distinct CDR3 sequences; roughly 45% were seen once. What was sequenced was blood. These receptors were taken from a woman younger than 35 in good health. The CDR3 runs from the conserved cysteine through the conserved F or W. The D gene is left open where the match is weak. Only some rows state a clone size, as once, few, many or a class for expanded clones.

d_call clone_size j_call v_call cdr3_aa cdr3_nt
TRBD2 NA TRBJ2-1 TRBV7-8 CASSFHYPGLAPNEQFF TGTGCCAGCAGCTTTCATTATCCGGGACTAGCGCCCAATGAGCAGTTCTTC
NA NA TRBJ2-3 TRBV6-5 CASSYYQGSTDTQYF TGTGCCAGCAGTTATTATCAGGGTAGTACAGATACGCAGTATTTT
NA few TRBJ2-3 TRBV6-1 CASSVPPVSDTQYF TGTGCCAGCAGTGTTCCCCCCGTCTCAGATACGCAGTATTTT
TRBD1 few TRBJ1-2 TRBV9 CASSVGDRGPGYTF TGTGCCAGCAGCGTGGGGGACAGGGGGCCCGGCTACACCTTC
TRBD2 NA TRBJ2-1 TRBV6-1 CASSEYWTSGTSAYNEQFF TGTGCCAGCAGTGAATATTGGACTAGCGGGACTTCTGCCTACAATGAGCAGTTCTTC
TRBD1 few TRBJ2-7 TRBV20-1 CSADQGQAYEQYF TGCAGTGCTGACCAGGGACAGGCCTACGAGCAGTACTTC
TRBD1 NA TRBJ2-5 TRBV20-1 CSAQGVQETQYF TGCAGTGCTCAGGGGGTACAAGAGACCCAGTACTTC
TRBD2 NA TRBJ2-5 TRBV6-6 CASRDSSGGPHNEQYF TGTGCCAGCAGGGATTCTAGCGGGGGGCCCCACAATGAGCAGTACTTC
NA few TRBJ2-5 TRBV12-3/TRBV12-4 CASSPSGRAWETQYF TGTGCCAGCAGTCCAAGCGGGCGGGCCTGGGAGACCCAGTACTTC
NA NA TRBJ2-3 TRBV12-3/TRBV12-4 CASSLSAVYF TGTGCCAGCAGTTTGTCGGCAGTGTATTTT
TRBD2 few TRBJ2-7 TRBV15 CATSLAGHGYEQYF TGTGCCACCAGCTTAGCGGGACACGGCTACGAGCAGTACTTC
TRBD1 NA TRBJ2-1 TRBV29-1 CSVARTGTNEQFF TGCAGCGTTGCTCGGACAGGGACAAATGAGCAGTTCTTC
TRBD2 NA TRBJ2-1 TRBV7-9 CAAGGDSSYNEQFF TGTGCCGCGGGAGGGGACAGCTCCTACAATGAGCAGTTCTTC
NA NA TRBJ2-7 TRBV5-1 CASSPDRVKDEQYF TGCGCCAGCAGCCCCGATAGGGTGAAGGACGAGCAGTACTTC
NA NA TRBJ1-1 TRBV29-1 CSGGSTNTEAFF TGCAGCGGGGGCTCTACGAACACTGAAGCTTTCTTT
NA few TRBJ2-1 TRBV6-5 CASSYSMGDKEQFF TGTGCCAGCAGTTACTCGATGGGGGATAAGGAGCAGTTCTTC
NA NA TRBJ2-7 TRBV9 CASARSVNEQYF TGTGCCAGCGCCCGCTCAGTCAACGAGCAGTACTTC
NA few TRBJ2-7 TRBV20-1 CSATGDFYEQYF TGCAGTGCCACGGGAGACTTCTACGAGCAGTACTTC
TRBD2 NA TRBJ2-3 TRBV4-1 CASSRESGGTDTQYF TGCGCCAGCAGCCGGGAGAGCGGGGGAACAGATACGCAGTATTTT
TRBD2 NA TRBJ2-3 TRBV28 CASSSTLAGDSDTQYF TGTGCCAGCAGCTCCACACTAGCGGGGGATTCGGATACGCAGTATTTT
NA NA TRBJ1-5 TRBV28 CASSHETRQALYSNQPQHF TGTGCCAGCAGTCACGAAACTAGACAGGCCCTTTATAGCAATCAGCCCCAGCATTTT
NA few TRBJ1-5 TRBV20-1 CSARALGGVNQPQHF TGCAGTGCTAGAGCTTTAGGGGGGGTTAATCAGCCCCAGCATTTT
NA NA TRBJ1-5 TRBV20-1 CSAPDRLVYGQPQHF TGCAGTGCTCCCGACAGGCTCGTTTATGGGCAGCCCCAGCATTTT
NA NA TRBJ1-2 TRBV12-3/TRBV12-4 CASSTVLSDGYTF TGTGCCAGCAGCACCGTCCTGTCGGATGGCTACACCTTC
TRBD1 NA TRBJ1-1 TRBV7-2 CASSWGQGFTEAFF TGTGCCAGCAGCTGGGGACAGGGGTTCACTGAAGCTTTCTTT
NA NA TRBJ2-1 TRBV4-1 CASSHVRTDERFF TGCGCCAGCAGCCACGTGCGAACCGATGAGCGGTTCTTC
TRBD2 NA TRBJ2-3 TRBV20-1 CSARDLAGEGDTQYF TGCAGTGCTAGAGATCTGGCGGGGGAAGGAGATACGCAGTATTTT
NA NA TRBJ2-7 TRBV21-1 CASSKAYDNEQYF TGTGCCAGCAGCAAAGCTTACGACAATGAGCAGTACTTC
TRBD1 NA TRBJ2-2 TRBV25-1 CASSSGTGGRGTGELFF TGTGCCAGCAGCTCCGGGACAGGGGGAAGGGGCACCGGGGAGCTGTTTTTT
TRBD2 NA TRBJ2-1 TRBV20-1 CSARRLAGAYNEQFF TGCAGTGCTAGACGACTAGCGGGAGCCTACAATGAGCAGTTCTTC
NA NA TRBJ2-3 TRBV2 CATYRGFGTDTQYF TGTGCCACCTACCGCGGCTTCGGCACAGATACGCAGTATTTT
TRBD2 NA TRBJ2-1 TRBV5-1 CASSVGDYRNEQFF TGCGCCAGCAGCGTAGGGGACTACCGCAATGAGCAGTTCTTC
NA NA TRBJ2-1 TRBV7-6 CASSPTTVAGPIKNEQFF TGTGCCAGCAGCCCAACGACAGTGGCGGGCCCTATTAAAAATGAGCAGTTCTTC
NA NA TRBJ1-5 TRBV4-1 CASSQRDSNQPRHF TGCGCCAGCAGCCAGCGAGATAGCAATCAGCCCCGGCATTTT
NA NA TRBJ2-7 TRBV7-9 CASSYHIGGSYEQYF TGTGCCAGCAGCTACCACATAGGCGGATCCTACGAGCAGTACTTC
NA NA TRBJ1-2 TRBV6-2/TRBV6-3 CACSSAGGGYTF TGTGCCTGCAGTTCCGCTGGGGGTGGCTACACCTTC
TRBD2 NA TRBJ2-5 TRBV7-2 CASTPSGRYNEQYF TGTGCCAGCACACCTAGCGGGAGGTACAATGAGCAGTACTTC
NA NA TRBJ2-5 TRBV5-1 CASSSRGSGAQGETQYF TGCGCCAGCAGCTCCCGAGGGTCCGGGGCTCAGGGAGAGACCCAGTACTTC
TRBD2 NA TRBJ2-1 TRBV20-1 CSAPEILAGYNEQFF TGCAGTGCTCCAGAAATACTAGCGGGCTACAATGAGCAGTTCTTC
NA NA TRBJ2-5 TRBV29-1 CSVGPTTDAPNEQYF TGCAGCGTTGGCCCCACAACGGACGCACCGAATGAGCAGTACTTC
TRBD1 few TRBJ2-1 TRBV5-1 CASSQWKGANEQFF TGCGCCAGCAGCCAATGGAAGGGGGCGAATGAGCAGTTCTTC
TRBD1 NA TRBJ2-7 TRBV29-1 CSVLTDRSYEQYF TGCAGCGTCCTCACGGACAGGTCCTACGAGCAGTACTTC
NA few TRBJ2-1 TRBV4-1 CASSQDSGLSSYNEQFF TGCGCCAGCAGCCAAGATTCAGGACTTAGCTCCTACAATGAGCAGTTCTTC
TRBD2 NA TRBJ2-1 TRBV15 CATSRGGLAGYNEQFF TGTGCCACCAGCAGAGGGGGCCTAGCGGGTTACAATGAGCAGTTCTTC
TRBD2 NA TRBJ2-1 TRBV20-1 CSAKGTPGGGNEQFF TGCAGTGCTAAAGGGACTCCGGGAGGGGGCAATGAGCAGTTCTTC
TRBD1 NA TRBJ1-2 TRBV27 CASTPRGGTTYGYGYTF TGTGCCAGCACCCCCCGAGGGGGCACCACATATGGCTATGGCTACACCTTC
TRBD1 NA TRBJ1-2 TRBV6-1 CACSEAEAGGNYGYTF TGTGCCTGCAGTGAAGCGGAGGCAGGGGGCAACTATGGCTACACCTTC
TRBD1 once TRBJ1-6 TRBV28 CASTTGGTGLLPLHF TGTGCCAGCACTACCGGCGGGACAGGGCTTTTACCCCTCCACTTT
TRBD1 once TRBJ1-2 TRBV6-1 CASSPGAGGGYTF TGTGCCAGCAGTCCTGGGGCAGGGGGTGGCTACACCTTC